The 20 T cell receptor beta chains reported below all come from one sample, sequenced in a study of T-cell memory formation after mild COVID-19. Via MiXCR, TCRdb re-called the 5' RACE reads, giving one row per CDR3 protein. Counted here are 380,000 or so distinct CDR3 sequences, about an eighth occurring once; the ten biggest clones make up approximately 20%. Sequenced: PBMCs or a T cell subset sorted from them (not recorded which). All receptors derive from a young man who had mild COVID-19 (a few samples of this study predate the infection). Cell type and time point are not known.

CDR3 DNA: TGTGCCAGCAGCCAAGAGACGGGCTGGTGGCAGTTCTTC. It translates to CASSQETGWWQFF. The genes are TRBV14 and TRBJ2-1, with D hard to call. This CDR3 region has 13 residues. Deletions cut 0 bases from V and 12 bases from J, with 12 bases between. Germline-derived CDR1 and CDR2 are SGHDN and FVKESK.

The chain recombines TRBV7-9 with TRBJ2-1; 10 bases fit TRBD2. Germline V gene data show CDR1 as SEHNR and CDR2 as FQNEAQ (reference sequence). V trimming: 2 bases; J trimming: 5 bases; junction bases outside the gene matches: 9. There are 17 residues in the CDR3. This chain's CDR3 is CASSLKSLAGADNEQFF. The DNA of the CDR3 is TGTGCCAGCAGCTTAAAGTCCCTAGCGGGGGCCGACAATGAGCAGTTCTTC.

The chain carries TRBV7-9 and TRBJ2-7; TRBD1 matches at 9 bases. CDR1 and CDR2 from the germline V gene are SEHNR and FQNEAQ (reference sequence). The CDR3 length is 16 residues. V lost 5 bases and J lost 4; bases outside the gene matches: 12. Here the CDR3 DNA reads TGTGCCAGCAGCCTACCCTCGACAGGGGGTCGGTACGAGCAGTACTTC. Its protein product is CASSLPSTGGRYEQYF.

This rearrangement joins TRBV5-1 to TRBJ2-6; D is uncertain. Trimming left V 3 bases short and J 10 bases short, with 11 bases between. The germline gives CDR1 SGHRS, CDR2 YFSETQ. The CDR3 covers 13 residues. The CDR3 DNA follows: TGCGCCAGCAGCTACACCGGGCCTAACGTCCTGACTTTC. The encoded protein is CASSYTGPNVLTF. Supplemented by reference TRBV5-1 and TRBJ2-6, the full variable domain reads KAGVTQTPRYLIKTRGQQVTLSCSPISGHRSVSWYQQTPGQGLQFLFEYFSETQRNKGNFPGRFSGRQFSNSRSEMNVSTLELGDSALYLCASSYTGPNVLTFGAGSRLTVL.

A few counts support this clonotype. V is TRBV5-1 and J is TRBJ2-7; perhaps D is TRBD1 or TRBD2 (5 bases each). The V gene lost 4 bases and the J gene lost 3 bases, with 14 bases spanning the gap. The CDR3 consists of 14 residues. From germline, CDR1 is SGHRS and CDR2 YFSETQ. The CDR3 reads CASSQGRDHYEQYF. As DNA, the CDR3 is TGCGCCAGCAGCCAAGGACGGGACCACTACGAGCAGTACTTC.

The chain links TRBV5-1 to TRBJ2-5; 10 bases are a match to TRBD2. The J segment lost 6 bases and the V segment lost 1 base, leaving 9 bases of the junction unmatched. Germline V CDR1 and CDR2: SGHRS, YFSETQ. This CDR3 comprises 16 residues. The CDR3 reads CASSLRPSGGVQTQYF. CDR3 in DNA: TGCGCCAGCAGCTTGCGCCCTAGCGGGGGAGTCCAGACCCAGTACTTC.

In this sample, this clonotype turned up many times. This chain connects TRBV29-1 to TRBJ2-1; no definite D call. Trimming removed 5 bases at V and 0 bases at J, with 11 bases between. Per the germline V gene, CDR1 is SQVTM and CDR2 is ANQGSEA. This CDR3 region has 14 residues. This CDR3 reads CSVCLPSSYNEQFF. The CDR3 nucleotides are TGCAGCGTTTGTCTACCCAGCTCCTACAATGAGCAGTTCTTC.

V gene TRBV4-3 combines with J gene TRBJ1-2; D gene ambiguous. The CDR3 loop spans 15 amino acids. CDR1 is LGHNA, CDR2 YSLEER, per germline. V lost 1 base and J 8 bases, leaving 17 bases between the germline ends. The CDR3 DNA reads as TGCGCCAGCAGCCAAGCCGACGGATTCCCCGAAGGCTACACCTTC. Residues: CASSQADGFPEGYTF.

The chain joins TRBV7-9 to TRBJ2-1; TRBD2 is a possible D gene (6 bases). With 6 bases removed from V and 0 bases from J, the gap between germline ends came to 12 bases. From germline, CDR1 is SEHNR and CDR2 FQNEAQ (reference sequence). This CDR3 contains 15 residues. CDR3 sequence (DNA): TGTGCCAGCAGAGGCCTAGCGTTCTCCTACAATGAGCAGTTCTTC. This sequence encodes CASRGLAFSYNEQFF.

Only a few counts were recorded for this clonotype. This chain uses TRBV18 with TRBJ1-5, with D perhaps matching TRBD1 (5 bases). Deletions cut 6 bases from V and 7 bases from J, with 16 bases between. The CDR3 runs 14 residues. Germline V CDR1 and CDR2: KGHSH, LQKENI. The CDR3 region is CASSTGGVGQPQHF. CDR3 nucleotides: TGTGCCAGCTCCACGGGGGGGGTAGGCCAGCCCCAGCATTTT.

This clonotype has ten or more counts. The chain combines TRBV19 with TRBJ2-7; 8 positions match TRBD1. The J segment lost 9 bases and the V segment lost 6 bases, leaving 10 bases of the junction unmatched. This CDR3 is built from 13 residues. CDR1 and CDR2 (germline): LNHDA, SQIVND (reference sequence). CDR3 nucleotide sequence: TGTGCCAGTAGCCAGGGGGCTCCTTCAGGGCAGTACTTC. It yields the protein CASSQGAPSGQYF.

The CDR3 region is CASSGGVNLEKLFF. DNA of the CDR3: TGTGCCAGCAGCGGCGGAGTTAATTTGGAAAAACTGTTTTTT. The J gene is TRBJ1-4, the V gene TRBV7-2; D gene unclear. This CDR3 region has 14 residues. Germline assignment: CDR1 SGHTA and CDR2 FQGNSA. V lost 5 bases to trimming and J lost 8 bases, with 15 bases between them.

The chain uses TRBV30 and TRBJ2-5; TRBD2 might be the D (5 bases). Trimming took off 5 bases at V and 5 bases at J, with 15 bases between the two ends. This CDR3 is 13 amino acids long. Germline CDR1 and CDR2: GTSNPN and SVGIG (reference sequence). The CDR3 sequence: CAWAGMGLETQYF. CDR3 DNA sequence: TGTGCCTGGGCCGGGATGGGCTTGGAGACCCAGTACTTC.

This clonotype was counted a few times. CDR3 protein: CASSLMSPSGESSGANVLTF. The CDR3 region has the DNA TGCGCCAGCAGCTTGATGTCCCCCTCCGGGGAGAGCTCTGGGGCCAACGTCCTGACTTTC. This chain connects TRBV5-1 to TRBJ2-6; tentatively, D is TRBD2 (5 bases). Germline-derived CDR1 and CDR2 are SGHRS and YFSETQ. The CDR3 covers 20 residues. Deletions cut 1 base from V and 0 bases from J, with 20 bases between.

This clonotype was recorded a few times. V and J are TRBV6-2 or TRBV6-3 and TRBJ1-2; D gene unclear. V lost 7 bases and J lost 7, with 13 bases in between. Germline CDR1 reads MNHEY; CDR2 reads SVGEGT. CDR3 length: 12 residues. The DNA of the CDR3 is TGTGCCAGCACCCAAGAGGGCCTTGGCTACACCTTC. It yields the protein CASTQEGLGYTF.

The chain has TRBV9 and TRBJ2-2, with 7 bases lining up with TRBD1. V trimming: 1 base; J trimming: 7 bases; junction bases outside the gene matches: 7. The CDR3 totals 15 residues. Germline assignment: CDR1 SGDLS and CDR2 YYNGEE. The CDR3 coding sequence is TGTGCCAGCAGCGTAAGAGGGGGCAACGACGGGGAGCTGTTTTTT. This gives the protein CASSVRGGNDGELFF. Combining the CDR3 with reference TRBV9 and TRBJ2-2 gives the whole variable domain DSGVTQTPKHLITATGQRVTLRCSPRSGDLSVYWYQQSLDQGLQFLIQYYNGEERAKGNILERFSAQQFPDLHSELNLSSLELGDSALYFCASSVRGGNDGELFFGEGSRLTVL.

This clonotype has just a few counts. J is TRBJ1-4 and V is TRBV5-1, with 9 bases matching TRBD1. Germline CDR1 and CDR2: SGHRS and YFSETQ. The CDR3 has 16 residues. Unmatched junction bases numbered 7, after V lost 4 bases and J lost 3 bases. CDR3 sequence (DNA): TGCGCCAGCAGCCGGACAGGGGAGGGTTCTAATGAAAAACTGTTTTTT. Residues: CASSRTGEGSNEKLFF.

The sample holds a few counts of this clonotype. The V and J genes are TRBV5-1 and TRBJ2-1; 10 bases match TRBD1. The CDR3 is 16 amino acids. Germline V gene data show CDR1 as SGHRS and CDR2 as YFSETQ. J was trimmed by 3 bases and V by 0 bases; bases with no gene match: 3. The CDR3 sequence: CASSLEGTGVYNEQFF. The CDR3 bases are TGCGCCAGCAGCTTGGAGGGGACAGGGGTCTACAATGAGCAGTTCTTC.

The CDR3 loop is CASSLDYGTGYTGELFF. CDR3 nucleotide sequence: TGTGCCAGCAGCTTAGACTACGGGACAGGGTACACCGGGGAGCTGTTTTTT. J is TRBJ2-2 and V is TRBV11-3; 9 bases align to TRBD1. Looked up from germline, CDR1 is SGHNT and CDR2 is YENEEA. The length of the CDR3 is 17 residues. V was pared by 0 bases and J by 3 bases, with 5 bases of the junction left unmatched. Full variable domain (rest looked up from reference TRBV11-3 and TRBJ2-2): EAGVVQSPRYKIIEKKQPVAFWCNPISGHNTLYWYLQNLGQGPELLIRYENEEAVDDSQLPKDRFSAERLKGVDSTLKIQPAELGDSAVYLCASSLDYGTGYTGELFFGEGSRLTVL.

The table lists this clonotype with a few counts. This chain uses TRBV7-3 with TRBJ2-3; TRBD2 agrees at 10 bases. The CDR3 consists of 19 residues. The ends lost 1 base at V and 2 bases at J; junction bases unmatched: 12. Germline V gives CDR1 SGHTA, CDR2 FQGTGA. In nucleotides, the CDR3 is TGTGCCAGCAGCTTAAAGGCTTGGCTAGCGGGGGCCCACACAGATACGCAGTATTTT. Amino acid sequence: CASSLKAWLAGAHTDTQYF.